The rows below give T cell receptor beta chains drawn from one sample of a study of identical twins. TCRdb itself ran the 5' RACE reads through MiXCR, one entry per CDR3 protein. The sample contains hundreds of thousands of distinct CDR3 sequences, under 9% of which appear only once. This sample was shared with a second study, whose subject was yellow fever vaccine responses in identical twins.

Material for sequencing was PBMCs. All receptors come from a woman under 30 in good health. CDR3s include the opening cysteine and the closing phenylalanine or tryptophan. The D gene is left open where the match is weak. Size is omitted from some rows. Given values are once, few, many or a class for expanded clones.

D gene: .; J gene: TRBJ2-2; V gene: TRBV4-1; CDR3 length: 15; clone size: few; CDR3 protein: CASSQEYGQTGELFF; CDR3 DNA: TGCGCCAGCAGCCAAGAGTACGGTCAGACCGGGGAGCTGTTTTTT
D gene: .; J gene: TRBJ2-1; V gene: TRBV7-2; CDR3 length: 15; clone size: few; CDR3 protein: CASSFFGHGNNEQFF; CDR3 DNA: TGTGCCAGCAGCTTTTTCGGACACGGGAATAATGAGCAGTTCTTC
D gene: TRBD2; J gene: TRBJ2-3; V gene: TRBV15; CDR3 length: 17; clone size: .; CDR3 protein: CATSRERGTSGTDTQYF; CDR3 DNA: TGTGCCACCAGCAGAGAACGGGGGACTAGCGGCACAGATACGCAGTATTTT
D gene: TRBD2; J gene: TRBJ2-3; V gene: TRBV27; CDR3 length: 19; clone size: .; CDR3 protein: CASRHRTSGPWVGDDTQYF; CDR3 DNA: TGTGCCAGCAGACATAGGACTAGCGGGCCCTGGGTAGGGGATGATACGCAGTATTTT
D gene: .; J gene: TRBJ2-6; V gene: TRBV6-1; CDR3 length: 14; clone size: few; CDR3 protein: CATSGGWEANVLTF; CDR3 DNA: TGTGCCACCTCCGGGGGTTGGGAGGCCAACGTCCTGACTTTC
D gene: TRBD2; J gene: TRBJ2-3; V gene: TRBV3-1; CDR3 length: 16; clone size: .; CDR3 protein: CASSQARGGRTDTQYF; CDR3 DNA: TGTGCCAGCAGCCAAGCTCGGGGGGGCCGCACAGATACGCAGTATTTT
D gene: TRBD1; J gene: TRBJ2-3; V gene: TRBV6-1; CDR3 length: 16; clone size: .; CDR3 protein: CASHLEEDRGTDTQYF; CDR3 DNA: TGTGCCAGCCATCTTGAGGAGGACAGGGGCACAGATACGCAGTATTTT
D gene: .; J gene: TRBJ2-1; V gene: TRBV27; CDR3 length: 16; clone size: .; CDR3 protein: CASSYTPSGGSDEQFF; CDR3 DNA: TGTGCCAGCAGCTACACCCCCTCCGGGGGATCCGATGAGCAGTTCTTC
D gene: .; J gene: TRBJ2-5; V gene: TRBV6-5; CDR3 length: 13; clone size: many; CDR3 protein: CASSYHLQETQYF; CDR3 DNA: TGTGCCAGCAGTTACCATTTGCAAGAGACCCAGTACTTC
D gene: .; J gene: TRBJ2-5; V gene: TRBV9; CDR3 length: 12; clone size: few; CDR3 protein: CASSVKQGTQYF; CDR3 DNA: TGTGCCAGCAGCGTAAAACAGGGGACCCAGTACTTC
D gene: TRBD1; J gene: TRBJ2-3; V gene: TRBV7-3; CDR3 length: 15; clone size: few; CDR3 protein: CASSAGQGITDTQYF; CDR3 DNA: TGTGCCAGCAGCGCGGGACAGGGGATCACAGATACGCAGTATTTT
D gene: TRBD1; J gene: TRBJ2-7; V gene: TRBV6-1; CDR3 length: 14; clone size: .; CDR3 protein: CASKTGGVDYEQYF; CDR3 DNA: TGTGCCAGCAAAACAGGGGGCGTTGACTACGAGCAGTACTTC
D gene: TRBD2; J gene: TRBJ2-1; V gene: TRBV24-1; CDR3 length: 15; clone size: many; CDR3 protein: CATSPSGESYNEQFF; CDR3 DNA: TGTGCCACTTCACCGAGCGGGGAATCTTACAATGAGCAGTTCTTC
D gene: TRBD1; J gene: TRBJ2-7; V gene: TRBV5-1; CDR3 length: 15; clone size: many; CDR3 protein: CASRSGTGATYEQYF; CDR3 DNA: TGCGCCAGCAGATCTGGGACAGGGGCAACCTACGAGCAGTACTTC
D gene: TRBD2; J gene: TRBJ2-2; V gene: TRBV2; CDR3 length: 15; clone size: medium-sized; CDR3 protein: CASSRTSGGTGELFF; CDR3 DNA: TGTGCCAGCAGTCGGACTAGCGGGGGCACCGGGGAGCTGTTTTTT
D gene: .; J gene: TRBJ2-1; V gene: TRBV20-1; CDR3 length: 13; clone size: few; CDR3 protein: CSVVSTRIDEQFF; CDR3 DNA: TGCAGTGTCGTATCTACTAGGATCGATGAGCAGTTCTTC
D gene: .; J gene: TRBJ2-1; V gene: TRBV5-1; CDR3 length: 15; clone size: .; CDR3 protein: CASSLAGTTSNEQFF; CDR3 DNA: TGCGCCAGCAGCTTGGCTGGGACAACCAGCAATGAGCAGTTCTTC